The rows below give T cell receptor beta chains drawn from one sample of a study of cytomegalovirus exposure and HLA in healthy donors. Profiled with immunoSEQ multiplex PCR; TCRdb holds only in-frame clones, not every one. The sample lists some 190,000 clones, roughly 78% seen once, with roughly 2% in the top ten. The sequenced sample was PBMCs. The origin of the receptors is a woman in her 30s in good health and CMV-seronegative. CDR3s include the opening cysteine and the closing phenylalanine or tryptophan. D genes are given only for firm matches. Clone size is stated in some rows and not others, as once, few, many or a class when expanded.

V gene	D gene	clone size	J gene	CDR3 protein
TRBV9	TRBD1	-	TRBJ1-2	CASSGNTGTGKGYTF
TRBV15	TRBD1	-	TRBJ1-5	CATSRPKGQGAKPQHF
TRBV7-6	-	-	TRBJ2-1	CASSEHTYNEQFF
TRBV6-1	TRBD2	-	TRBJ2-1	CASSEPRTSGGEEQFF
TRBV4-1	-	-	TRBJ1-6	CASSQDLRGFNSPLHF
TRBV6-6	-	few	TRBJ1-1	CASSYFSPEAFF
TRBV10-1	TRBD2	-	TRBJ2-2	CASSVGLAGSVNTGELFF
TRBV7-2	TRBD2	few	TRBJ2-7	CASSVTSGGSREQYF
TRBV6-5	-	-	TRBJ1-2	CASSYTAGGYTF
TRBV6-5	-	-	TRBJ2-5	CASSYTRLVSETQYF
TRBV15	-	-	TRBJ1-4	CATSIGGRNEKLFF
TRBV9	TRBD1	-	TRBJ2-1	CASSAFGQVGDEQFF
TRBV5-1	TRBD1	few	TRBJ1-1	CASSVTGMNTEAFF
TRBV10-1	-	-	TRBJ1-6	CASSESRNSPLHF
TRBV2	TRBD1	-	TRBJ1-1	CASTQEGGTGSFGNTEAFF
TRBV4-3	TRBD1	few	TRBJ2-7	CASSQEQGAYHEQYF
TRBV5-4	-	-	TRBJ1-1	CASSSGGGLYRTEAFF
TRBV6-5	-	-	TRBJ2-3	CASRPLITDTQYF
TRBV6-5	-	-	TRBJ2-7	CASSYGSGTYEQYF
TRBV27	TRBD2	-	TRBJ2-1	CASLGTSGPNNEQFF
TRBV19	-	-	TRBJ2-2	CASSLGVAGGRAGELFF
TRBV7-9	-	-	TRBJ1-1	CASGTQGDGTEAFF
TRBV10-1	-	-	TRBJ2-2	CASSEYRNTGELFF
TRBV7-6	-	-	TRBJ2-1	CASSLELGFYNEQFF
TRBV6-4	-	-	TRBJ2-7	CASSVGKGTYEQYF
TRBV30	-	-	TRBJ1-2	CAWSVRTGSGYTF
TRBV6-6	-	-	TRBJ1-1	CASSYPVTENTEAFF
TRBV7-2	TRBD1	-	TRBJ1-5	CASSSTGVNSNQPQHF
TRBV13	-	-	TRBJ1-1	CASSLFRSVGFEAFF
TRBV5-1	TRBD1	-	TRBJ1-6	CASSMGGQGNSPLHF
TRBV5-1	TRBD1	-	TRBJ2-5	CASSPDRDQETQYF
TRBV6-1	-	few	TRBJ1-6	CASSEGQNSPLHF
TRBV5-1	TRBD1	-	TRBJ1-6	CASSLKGQTSYNSPLHF
TRBV5-1	TRBD1	-	TRBJ2-1	CASSFRGTANNEQFF
TRBV9	TRBD1	-	TRBJ2-5	CASSASDRGETQYF
TRBV29-1	TRBD2	-	TRBJ2-7	CSALWQRDSYEQYF
TRBV5-1	TRBD1	-	TRBJ1-1	CASSLGQGGISYHTEAFF
TRBV9	-	-	TRBJ1-4	CASSVGVGALNEKLFF
TRBV2	-	once	TRBJ2-3	CAGGGGPEDTQYF
TRBV7-3	TRBD1	few	TRBJ2-2	CASSLRAGGRFANTGELFF
TRBV11-2	-	-	TRBJ2-2	CASSYTRDGELFF
TRBV11-2	TRBD1	once	TRBJ1-5	CASSLEQGANQPQHF
TRBV6-1	TRBD1	-	TRBJ1-5	CASSARTGGDQPQHF
TRBV2	TRBD2	few	TRBJ2-5	CASSPWAVAGLETQYF
TRBV7-3	TRBD1	-	TRBJ1-4	CASSSDRASEKLFF
TRBV23-1	-	-	TRBJ1-1	CASSQWLQKYMVRENTEAFF
TRBV5-5	TRBD1	-	TRBJ1-1	CASSLPGGRDTEAFF
TRBV5-1	TRBD1	-	TRBJ1-2	CASSLDRGWGYTF
TRBV4-2	TRBD2	once	TRBJ2-7	CASSRTGTSGGTYEQYF
TRBV10-3	TRBD1	-	TRBJ2-7	CAIWNPTGTGQNEQYF
TRBV5-6	-	-	TRBJ1-2	CASSLGQAYYGYTF
TRBV7-9	-	-	TRBJ2-7	CASSSAALPYEQYF
TRBV7-9	TRBD1	-	TRBJ2-5	CASSSPGTGAIETQYF
TRBV6-5	-	-	TRBJ2-1	CASSYSRAAEQFF
TRBV5-4	-	-	TRBJ2-1	CASSLVLGRKQFF
TRBV7-9	-	-	TRBJ2-5	CASSLVGLRETQYF
TRBV11-1	TRBD1	-	TRBJ2-4	CASSPRTGGLSKNIQYF
TRBV19	-	once	TRBJ1-5	CASSITGRNQPQHF
TRBV4-2	TRBD2	-	TRBJ2-5	CASSQVSGGQETQYF
TRBV4-3	-	-	TRBJ2-6	CASSPAAGRSLSGANVLTF